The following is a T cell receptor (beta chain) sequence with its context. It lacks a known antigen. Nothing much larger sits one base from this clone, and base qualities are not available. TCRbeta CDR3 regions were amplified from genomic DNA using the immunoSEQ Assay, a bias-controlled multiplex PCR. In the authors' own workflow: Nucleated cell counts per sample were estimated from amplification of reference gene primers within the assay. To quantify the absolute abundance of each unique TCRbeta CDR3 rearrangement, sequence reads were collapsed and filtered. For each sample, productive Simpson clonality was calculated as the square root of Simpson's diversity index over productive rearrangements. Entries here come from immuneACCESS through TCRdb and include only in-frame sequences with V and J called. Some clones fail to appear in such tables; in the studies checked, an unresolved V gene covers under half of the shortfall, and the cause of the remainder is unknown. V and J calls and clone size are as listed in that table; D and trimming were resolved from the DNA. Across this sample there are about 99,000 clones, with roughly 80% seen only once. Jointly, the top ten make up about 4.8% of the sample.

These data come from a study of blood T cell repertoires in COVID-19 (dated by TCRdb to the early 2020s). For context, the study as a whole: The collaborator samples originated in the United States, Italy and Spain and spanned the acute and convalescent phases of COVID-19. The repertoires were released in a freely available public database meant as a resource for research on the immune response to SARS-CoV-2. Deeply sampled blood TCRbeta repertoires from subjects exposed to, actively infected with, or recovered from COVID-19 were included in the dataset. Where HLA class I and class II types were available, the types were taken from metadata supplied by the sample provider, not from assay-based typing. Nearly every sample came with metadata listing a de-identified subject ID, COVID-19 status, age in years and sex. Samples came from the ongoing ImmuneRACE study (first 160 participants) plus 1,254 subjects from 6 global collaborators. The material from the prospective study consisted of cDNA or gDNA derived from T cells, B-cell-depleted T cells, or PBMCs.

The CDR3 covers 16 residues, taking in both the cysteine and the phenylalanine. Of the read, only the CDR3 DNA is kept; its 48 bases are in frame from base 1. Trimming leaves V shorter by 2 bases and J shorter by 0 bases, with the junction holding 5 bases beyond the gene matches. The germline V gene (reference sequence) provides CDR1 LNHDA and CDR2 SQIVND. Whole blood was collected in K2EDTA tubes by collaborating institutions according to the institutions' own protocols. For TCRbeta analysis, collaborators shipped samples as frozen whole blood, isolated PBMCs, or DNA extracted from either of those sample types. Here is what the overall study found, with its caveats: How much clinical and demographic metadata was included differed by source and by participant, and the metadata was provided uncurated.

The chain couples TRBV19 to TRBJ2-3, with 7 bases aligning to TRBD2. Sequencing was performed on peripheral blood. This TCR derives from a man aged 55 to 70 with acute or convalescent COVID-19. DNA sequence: TGTGCCAGTAGTATACTAGGACTAGTGAGCACAGATACGCAGTATTTT. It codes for CASSILGLVSTDTQYF. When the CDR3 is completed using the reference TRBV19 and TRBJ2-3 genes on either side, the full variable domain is DGGITQSPKYLFRKEGQNVTLSCEQNLNHDAMYWYRQDPGQGLRLIYYSQIVNDFQKGDIAEGYSVSREKKESFPLTVTSAQKNPTAFYLCASSILGLVSTDTQYFGPGTRLTVL.